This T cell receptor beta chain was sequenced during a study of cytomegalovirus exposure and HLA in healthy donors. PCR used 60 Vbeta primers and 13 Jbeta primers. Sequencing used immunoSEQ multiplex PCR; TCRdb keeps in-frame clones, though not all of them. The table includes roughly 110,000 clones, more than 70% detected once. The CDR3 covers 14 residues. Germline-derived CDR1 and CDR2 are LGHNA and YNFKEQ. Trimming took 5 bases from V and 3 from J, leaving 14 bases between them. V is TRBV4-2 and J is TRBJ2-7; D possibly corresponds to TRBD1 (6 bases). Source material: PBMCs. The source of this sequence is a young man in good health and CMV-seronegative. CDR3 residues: CASSNREFDYEQYF. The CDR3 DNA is TGTGCCAGCAGCAACAGGGAATTCGACTACGAGCAGTACTTC.